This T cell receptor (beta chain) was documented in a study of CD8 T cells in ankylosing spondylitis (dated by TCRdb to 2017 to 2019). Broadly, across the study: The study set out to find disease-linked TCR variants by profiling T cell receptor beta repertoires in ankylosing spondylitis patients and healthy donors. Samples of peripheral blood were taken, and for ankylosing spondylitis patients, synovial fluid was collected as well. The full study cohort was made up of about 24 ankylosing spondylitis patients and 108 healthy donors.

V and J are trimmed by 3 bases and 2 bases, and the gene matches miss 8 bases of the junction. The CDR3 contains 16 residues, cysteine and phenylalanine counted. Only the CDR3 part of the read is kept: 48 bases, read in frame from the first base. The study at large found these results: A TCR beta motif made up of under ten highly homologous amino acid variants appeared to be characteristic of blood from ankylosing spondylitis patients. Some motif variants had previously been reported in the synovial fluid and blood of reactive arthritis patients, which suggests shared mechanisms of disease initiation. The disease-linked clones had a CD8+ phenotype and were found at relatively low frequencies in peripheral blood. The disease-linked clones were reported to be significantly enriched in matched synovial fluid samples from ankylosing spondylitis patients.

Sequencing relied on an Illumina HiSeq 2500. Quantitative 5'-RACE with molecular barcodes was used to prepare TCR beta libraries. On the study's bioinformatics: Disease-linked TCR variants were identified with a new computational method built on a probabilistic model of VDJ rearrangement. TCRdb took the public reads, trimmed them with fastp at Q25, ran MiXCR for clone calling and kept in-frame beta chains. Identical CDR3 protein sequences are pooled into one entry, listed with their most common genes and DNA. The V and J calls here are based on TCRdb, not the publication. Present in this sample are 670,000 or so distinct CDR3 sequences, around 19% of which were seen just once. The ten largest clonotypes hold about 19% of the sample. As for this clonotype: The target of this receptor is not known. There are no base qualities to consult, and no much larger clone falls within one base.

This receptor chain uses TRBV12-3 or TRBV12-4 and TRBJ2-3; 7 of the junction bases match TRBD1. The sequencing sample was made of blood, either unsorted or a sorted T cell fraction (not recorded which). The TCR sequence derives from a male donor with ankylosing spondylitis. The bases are TGTGCCAGCAGTTTTGGGACAGCGGACGCCACAGATACGCAGTATTTT. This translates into CASSFGTADATDTQYF.